What follows are 21 T cell receptor beta chains derived from one specimen sequenced in a study of siplizumab effects on memory and regulatory T cells. TCRdb's copy holds only in-frame clones and misses some; the assay was immunoSEQ multiplex PCR. The sample records 100,000 or so clones, 80% to 95% being singletons. Sequencing used CD4+ T cells sorted from blood. Receptors originate from a human donor in good health. Some clones in this sample may be carry-over from other donors' samples.

The chain links TRBV2 to TRBJ2-5; no reliable D call. The CDR3 covers 11 residues. CDR1 and CDR2 from the germline V gene are SNHLY and FYNNEI. Between the trimmed V and J ends, which lost 5 bases and 4 bases, there was a span of 5 bases. The CDR3 spells CASSTGETQYF. CDR3 coding DNA: TGTGCCAGCAGTACCGGAGAGACCCAGTACTTC.

This clone was recorded only once. V usage is TRBV28 and J usage is TRBJ1-5; D is perhaps TRBD1 (5 bases). Germline lookup yields CDR1 MDHEN and CDR2 SYDVKM. Trimming pared 3 bases from V and 2 bases from J, leaving 17 bases between. This CDR3 has 17 amino acids. CDR3 sequence: CASSFFSIQEGNQPQHF. DNA of the CDR3: TGTGCCAGCAGTTTTTTTTCGATACAGGAGGGCAATCAGCCCCAGCATTTT.

The rearrangement uses TRBV4-2 and TRBJ2-3; 8 bases are shared with TRBD2. CDR1 and CDR2 from the germline V gene are LGHNA and YNFKEQ. V shed 1 base and J 2 bases; nucleotides not matched to a gene: 8. CDR3 length equals 17 residues. CDR3 bases: TGTGCCAGCAGCCAAGTCTCGCCCGGGAGGGACACAGATACGCAGTATTTT. Protein: CASSQVSPGRDTDTQYF.

The rearrangement joins TRBV5-4 to TRBJ2-3, with a tentative D call TRBD2 (6 bases). This CDR3 comprises 15 residues. Germline CDR1 reads SGHNT; CDR2 reads YYREEE (reference sequence). Trimming took 4 bases from V and 3 from J, leaving 15 bases between them. The CDR3 loop is CASSDRRVSTDTQYF. CDR3 nucleotides: TGTGCCAGCAGCGATAGGAGGGTTTCTACAGATACGCAGTATTTT.

The chain joins TRBV7-9 to TRBJ2-5, with 10 positions matching TRBD2. Germline-derived CDR1 and CDR2 are SEHNR and FQNEAQ (reference sequence). This CDR3 has 15 residues. V lost 5 bases, J lost 0 bases, and 3 bases stayed unmatched. CDR3 protein: CASSAGTSDQETQYF. DNA for the CDR3: TGTGCCAGCAGCGCCGGGACTAGCGACCAAGAGACCCAGTACTTC.

The chain is built from TRBV20-1 and TRBJ2-1; perhaps TRBD1 as D (6 bases). The CDR3 totals 11 residues. Germline V gene lookup returns CDR1 DFQATT and CDR2 SNEGSKA (reference sequence). Trimming removed 6 bases at V and 9 bases at J, with 12 bases between. The CDR3 DNA reads TGCAGTGCAAACTCGGACAGTGAGCAGTTCTTC. It is translated as CSANSDSEQFF.

The rearrangement uses TRBV9 and TRBJ2-1, with 8 bases identical to TRBD2. The germline CDR1 and CDR2 sequences are SGDLS and YYNGEE. This CDR3 comprises 16 residues. Unmatched junction bases numbered 12, after V lost 3 bases and J lost 7 bases. DNA for the CDR3: TGTGCCAGCAGCGCAGTGAGCGGGAGACTGGGAAATGAGCAGTTCTTC. Its protein product is CASSAVSGRLGNEQFF.

The chain combines TRBV7-9 with TRBJ2-1; TRBD2 matches at 14 bases. V lost 5 bases to trimming and J lost 10 bases; unmatched junction nucleotides: 10. The germline V gene encodes CDR1 SEHNR and CDR2 FQNEAQ (reference sequence). The CDR3 is 16 amino acids. The CDR3 nucleotides are TGTGCCAGCAGCCGACGAGGGACTAGCGGGAGCATCGAGCAGTTCTTC. Translating gives CASSRRGTSGSIEQFF.

The chain employs TRBV7-2 and TRBJ2-1, with no clear D. V lost 5 bases to trimming and J lost 8 bases, with 19 bases between them. The CDR3 is 15 residues long. Germline loops: CDR1 SGHTA, CDR2 FQGNSA. This CDR3 reads CASSLALWGTHEQFF. CDR3 bases: TGTGCCAGCAGCCTCGCCCTGTGGGGAACACATGAGCAGTTCTTC.

This clone came up once. The gene calls are TRBV28 and TRBJ1-1; tentative D call: TRBD1 (5 bases). Per germline, CDR1 MDHEN and CDR2 SYDVKM. The CDR3 spans 15 residues. V gave up 0 bases and J gave up 7 bases, with 15 bases separating them. The DNA for the CDR3 is TGTGCCAGCAGTTTATGGTGGACCGAAGGGGTTGAAGCTTTCTTT. Translated, it gives CASSLWWTEGVEAFF.

The chain couples TRBV7-9 to TRBJ2-1; TRBD2 is a possible D gene (5 bases). The V and J ends lost 2 bases and 0 bases respectively, with 8 bases between them. Per the germline V gene, CDR1 is SEHNR and CDR2 is FQNEAQ (reference sequence). The CDR3 loop spans 15 amino acids. CDR3: CASSLFSASYNEQFF. CDR3 nucleotide sequence: TGTGCCAGCAGCTTATTTAGCGCCTCCTACAATGAGCAGTTCTTC.

CDR3 bases: TGTGCCAGCAGCCAAGATCGTGGCAAAAGCTCCTACGAGCAGTACTTC. This translates into CASSQDRGKSSYEQYF. This chain connects TRBV4-2 to TRBJ2-5; D gene ambiguous. The assigned J gene may be wrong: the sequence end matches TRBJ2-7 better. This CDR3 is built from 16 residues. CDR1 is LGHNA, CDR2 YNFKEQ, per germline.

CDR3 residues: CATSRGTSGNTDTQYF. The CDR3 nucleotides are TGTGCCACCAGCAGAGGGACTAGCGGGAACACAGATACGCAGTATTTT. V gene TRBV15 combines with J gene TRBJ2-3; 12 nucleotides agree with TRBD2. Germline CDR1 reads LNHNV; CDR2 reads YYDKDF (reference sequence). V lost 1 base to trimming and J lost 2 bases; unmatched junction nucleotides: 1. This CDR3 comprises 16 residues. Looking up the rest from reference TRBV15 and TRBJ2-3 gives the full variable domain: DAMVIQNPRYQVTQFGKPVTLSCSQTLNHNVMYWYQQKSSQAPKLLFHYYDKDFNNEADTPDNFQSRRPNTSFCFLDIRSPGLGDTAMYLCATSRGTSGNTDTQYFGPGTRLTVL.

The V gene is TRBV28, the J gene TRBJ2-7; 10 bases map to TRBD1. Germline assignment: CDR1 MDHEN and CDR2 SYDVKM. The trim removed 5 bases at V and 1 base at J, leaving 8 bases unmatched. This CDR3 spans 16 amino acids. The CDR3 loop is CASSRFRDRGSYEQYF. In DNA form, the CDR3 reads TGTGCCAGCAGTCGCTTCCGGGACAGGGGTTCCTACGAGCAGTACTTC. Complete variable domain (other parts from reference TRBV28 and TRBJ2-7): DVKVTQSSRYLVKRTGEKVFLECVQDMDHENMFWYRQDPGLGLRLIYFSYDVKMKEKGDIPEGYSVSREKKERFSLILESASTNQTSMYLCASSRFRDRGSYEQYFGPGTRLTVT.

To note about this clone: Other DNA sequences in the same sample also yield this CDR3. The V and J genes are TRBV25-1 and TRBJ2-1; no clear D gene. V was cut by 1 base and J by 0 bases, with 7 bases left in between. CDR3 length: 15 residues. Germline V gene sequence: CDR1 MGHDK, CDR2 SYGVNS. The CDR3 spells CASSESSSSYNEQFF. The CDR3 DNA reads TGTGCCAGCAGTGAATCCTCTTCCTCCTACAATGAGCAGTTCTTC.

The gene calls are TRBV6-6 and TRBJ2-7; D ambiguous. This CDR3 spans 11 amino acids. V lost 6 bases and J lost 2, with 5 bases in between. Germline V gives CDR1 MNHNY, CDR2 SVGAGI (reference sequence). The CDR3 bases are TGTGCCAGCAGAACTGCCTACGAGCAGTACTTC. Translated, it gives CASRTAYEQYF.

The J gene is TRBJ2-5, the V gene TRBV19; TRBD2 matches at 8 bases. The CDR3 spans 14 residues. Germline V gene data show CDR1 as LNHDA and CDR2 as SQIVND (reference sequence). V lost 10 bases, J lost 4 bases, and 11 bases stayed unmatched. Written as DNA, the CDR3 is TGTGCCACCTCGACCGGGACTAGGGGAGAGACCCAGTACTTC. Encoded protein: CATSTGTRGETQYF.

The gene calls are TRBV4-1 and TRBJ1-1, with 10 bases identical to TRBD1. CDR3 length: 17 amino acids. V was pared by 4 bases and J by 5 bases, with 13 bases of the junction left unmatched. Germline values: CDR1 MGHRA, CDR2 YSYEKL. The CDR3 bases are TGCGCCAGCAGCCTCATAGGAGGGACAGGGGCTTTTACTGAAGCTTTCTTT. It encodes CASSLIGGTGAFTEAFF.

The chain has TRBV7-9 and TRBJ1-4, with a weak D call TRBD1 (5 bases). V was clipped by 5 bases and J by 10 bases, with 20 bases between them. CDR3 length: 15 residues. Germline values: CDR1 SEHNR, CDR2 FQNEAQ (reference sequence). The CDR3 region has the DNA TGTGCCAGCAGCCCCCCGGGGGGGGAAACTGCAAAACTGTTTTTT. Amino acids: CASSPPGGETAKLFF.

The rearrangement joins TRBV18 to TRBJ2-7; D remains ambiguous. Trimming shortened V by 1 base and J by 7 bases, and 8 bases separated the two germline ends. Looked up from germline, CDR1 is KGHSH and CDR2 is LQKENI. CDR3 length equals 12 residues. The DNA for the CDR3 is TGTGCCAGCTCACCACAGGGCGCGGAGCAGTACTTC. It codes for CASSPQGAEQYF. Using reference TRBV18 and TRBJ2-7 for the parts outside the CDR3, the full variable domain is NAGVMQNPRHLVRRRGQEARLRCSPMKGHSHVYWYRQLPEEGLKFMVYLQKENIIDESGMPKERFSAEFPKEGPSILRIQQVVRGDSAAYFCASSPQGAEQYFGPGTRLTVT.

The chain recombines TRBV5-4 with TRBJ1-1; D not certain. CDR1 is SGHNT, CDR2 YYREEE, per germline (reference sequence). Trimming took off 4 bases at V and 3 bases at J, with 19 bases between the two ends. CDR3 length: 16 amino acids. The CDR3 DNA reads as TGTGCCAGCAGCGACCTAGGGTCTCCAGAGGACACTGAAGCTTTCTTT. Translating gives CASSDLGSPEDTEAFF.